The clone carrying this TCR beta chain was seen more than once but under ten times. Its antigen is undetermined. The data derive from a study of sequential checkpoint blockade in melanoma. Study as a whole: Each arm's sequence ended with maintenance nivolumab.

TCRdb keeps only in-frame clones here, not all; method: immunoSEQ multiplex PCR. The table includes some 10,000 clones, 23% detected once. Study-wide results and limits: Response in arm A was associated with pretreatment TIL clonality.

This CDR3 comprises 15 residues. Germline CDR1 MNHEY, CDR2 SMNVEV (reference sequence). V shed 3 bases and J shed 2 bases, with 14 bases lying between them. Treatment in this sample: randomized to nivolumab then ipilimumab (arm A) or the reverse (arm B). The V call is TRBV27, the J call TRBJ2-7; TRBD2 might be the D (6 bases). This receptor was taken from a human donor with melanoma. Sample: tumor tissue (inferred from file names), taken from a patient given nivolumab and ipilimumab in sequence. CDR3 loop: CASSFRQGGPYEQYV. The DNA for the CDR3 is TGTGCCAGCAGTTTTCGGCAGGGAGGACCCTACGAGCAGTACGTC.